This T cell receptor (beta chain) was retrieved from a study of early T cells in non-severe SARS-CoV-2 infection. Overall study findings and caveats: Comparison of clonotypes with VDJdb favored anti-spike CD8 responses while missing private and CD4 specificities.

About this clonotype itself: Its specificity is unknown.

Attachment of unique molecular identifiers to individual cDNA molecules was performed. TCRdb re-derived calls from the 5' RACE reads in MiXCR, one entry per CDR3 protein. The sample includes around 82,000 distinct CDR3 sequences, about 15% seen only once; the top ten take 0.58%. Sequencing was carried out using whole blood. The clonotype originates from an adult who was a healthcare worker with PCR-confirmed SARS-CoV-2 infection or an uninfected control (not recorded which).

The CDR3, as DNA: TGTGCCAGCAGTTTGACTAGCGGGGTAGGGGGGGCCAACGTCCTGACTTTC. This translates into CASSLTSGVGGANVLTF. The chain is built from TRBV25-1 and TRBJ2-6, with TRBD2 matching 11 bases. CDR1 is MGHDK, CDR2 SYGVNS, per germline. V shed 5 bases and J 4 bases; nucleotides not matched to a gene: 7. This CDR3 region has 17 residues.